These 17 T cell receptor beta chains share one sample of origin, sequenced in a study of circulating CD8 cells and anti-PD-1 response in melanoma. From live CD3+CD8+TCRalphabeta+ cells, four PD-1 and/or TIGIT subsets were sorted. Each library started from about 15 ng of total RNA using the QIAseq Immune Repertoire TCR panel. From the reads, TCRdb called clonotypes with MiXCR, one entry per CDR3 protein. This table has several hundred distinct CDR3 sequences, 6.6% appearing once. The source was CD8+ T cells from PBMCs, collected at baseline or after one month of anti-PD-1 therapy (not recorded which). The receptors shown here come from a human donor with melanoma.

This clonotype rates as medium-sized (0.01 to 0.1%). J is TRBJ2-1 and V is TRBV2; the match to TRBD2 covers 7 bases. After removal of 2 bases from V and 4 bases from J, the junction contained 5 bases not matched to a gene. Germline V gives CDR1 SNHLY, CDR2 FYNNEI. The CDR3 runs 15 residues. As DNA, the CDR3 is TGTGCCAGCAGTGAATGGCAGCGGGGTTACAATGAGCAGTTCTTC. Translating it yields CASSEWQRGYNEQFF.

This clonotype has more than one count but fewer than ten. The rearrangement uses TRBV19 and TRBJ1-3; maybe TRBD1 (6 bases). The CDR3 runs to 17 residues. V lost 5 bases and J lost 2, with 19 bases in between. Looked up from germline, CDR1 is LNHDA and CDR2 is SQIVND (reference sequence). The CDR3: CASSLGRLQGPGNTIYF. As DNA, the CDR3 is TGTGCCAGTAGTCTAGGGAGACTACAGGGACCTGGAAACACCATATATTTT. The full variable domain, rest sourced from reference TRBV19 and TRBJ1-3, is DGGITQSPKYLFRKEGQNVTLSCEQNLNHDAMYWYRQDPGQGLRLIYYSQIVNDFQKGDIAEGYSVSREKKESFPLTVTSAQKNPTAFYLCASSLGRLQGPGNTIYFGEGSWLTVV.

In its sample, this clonotype is large. The chain combines TRBV19 with TRBJ2-1; D not resolved. The germline V gene has CDR1 LNHDA and CDR2 SQIVND (reference sequence). The V end lost 3 bases, the J end lost 5 bases, and 5 bases lay between the germline ends. The CDR3 contains 12 residues. CDR3: CASSIADNEQFF. DNA for the CDR3: TGTGCCAGTAGTATCGCTGACAATGAGCAGTTCTTC.

By share, this clonotype ranks as large (0.1 to 1%). This chain uses TRBV7-3 with TRBJ2-3; D gene ambiguous. V shed 0 bases and J shed 10 bases, with 11 bases lying between them. The CDR3 has 13 amino acids. Per the germline V gene, CDR1 is SGHTA and CDR2 is FQGTGA. CDR3 loop: CASSLTESAPQYF. CDR3 DNA sequence: TGTGCCAGCAGCTTAACGGAGTCGGCCCCGCAGTATTTT.

Sample share makes this clonotype large. The chain joins TRBV7-3 to TRBJ2-7, with D perhaps assigned TRBD1 or TRBD2 (5 bases each). From germline, CDR1 is SGHTA and CDR2 FQGTGA. Trimming shortened V by 5 bases and J by 6 bases, and 11 bases separated the two germline ends. CDR3 size: 12 residues. The chain's CDR3 is CASSLTGTEQYF. The DNA of the CDR3 is TGTGCCAGCAGCCTGACGGGGACCGAGCAGTACTTC.

This clonotype is termed medium-sized. A junction end diverges from the germline sequence, so it may reflect a read error. The chain employs TRBV28 and TRBJ2-4; unclear D gene. Germline CDR1 MDHEN, CDR2 SYDVKM. This CDR3 is 16 amino acids long. The CDR3 is CASSSRFTVAKNIQHF. CDR3 sequence (DNA): TGTGCCAGCAGTTCCCGGTTCACTGTAGCCAAAAACATTCAGCACTTC. The complete variable domain, with remaining parts taken from reference TRBV28 and TRBJ2-4, reads DVKVTQSSRYLVKRTGEKVFLECVQDMDHENMFWYRQDPGLGLRLIYFSYDVKMKEKGDIPEGYSVSREKKERFSLILESASTNQTSMYLCASSSRFTVAKNIQHFGAGTRLSVL.

Only a few counts were recorded for this clonotype. With a much larger clone just one base away, this may be a read error. J is TRBJ2-3 and V is TRBV7-3; 7 positions match TRBD2. CDR1 and CDR2 (germline): SGHTA, FQGTGA. The trim removed 5 bases at V and 7 bases at J, leaving 15 bases unmatched. The CDR3 spans 16 residues. The CDR3: CASSETGLVGVNTQYF. The CDR3 DNA reads TGTGCCAGCAGCGAAACCGGACTAGTGGGGGTAAATACGCAGTATTTT.

By proportion, this clonotype is medium-sized. The chain recombines TRBV28 with TRBJ2-1; weak D call: TRBD1 (5 bases). CDR1 is MDHEN and CDR2 is SYDVKM in the germline V gene. There are 15 residues in the CDR3. V shed 1 base and J shed 1 base, with 8 bases lying between them. CDR3 region: CASSLFGASYNEQFF. In DNA, the CDR3 is TGTGCCAGCAGTTTATTTGGGGCGTCCTACAATGAGCAGTTCTTC.

This clonotype is large (0.1 to 1%) in the sample. The chain recombines TRBV2 with TRBJ2-2; D uncertain. The CDR3 is 12 amino acids. Germline CDR1 and CDR2: SNHLY and FYNNEI. Trimming left V 7 bases short and J 8 bases short, with 11 bases between. Here the CDR3 reads CASMPFAGELFF. DNA of the CDR3: TGTGCCAGCATGCCATTTGCAGGGGAGCTGTTTTTT. The full variable domain, its missing parts supplied by reference TRBV2 and TRBJ2-2, is EPEVTQTPSHQVTQMGQEVILRCVPISNHLYFYWYRQILGQKVEFLVSFYNNEISEKSEIFDDQFSVERPDGSNFTLKIRSTKLEDSAMYFCASMPFAGELFFGEGSRLTVL.

By sample fraction, this clonotype is large (0.1 to 1%). In nucleotides, the CDR3 is TGCGCCAGCCCTGACACGAACACCGGGGAGCTGTTTTTT. It specifies CASPDTNTGELFF. This chain joins TRBV5-1 and TRBJ2-2; D not certain. The ends were cut back, 7 bases at V and 0 bases at J, with 7 bases in the middle. Germline V CDR1 and CDR2: SGHRS, YFSETQ. The CDR3 loop spans 13 amino acids. The complete variable domain, with remaining parts taken from reference TRBV5-1 and TRBJ2-2, reads KAGVTQTPRYLIKTRGQQVTLSCSPISGHRSVSWYQQTPGQGLQFLFEYFSETQRNKGNFPGRFSGRQFSNSRSEMNVSTLELGDSALYLCASPDTNTGELFFGEGSRLTVL.

In this sample, this clonotype is medium-sized. This chain connects TRBV24-1 to TRBJ2-2; 8 bases agree with TRBD2. CDR3 length: 15 residues. V shed 9 bases and J 4 bases; nucleotides not matched to a gene: 9. CDR1 and CDR2 (germline): KGHDR, SFDVKD. The CDR3: CATSAGGAITGELFF. DNA for the CDR3: TGTGCCACCTCCGCCGGGGGGGCGATCACCGGGGAGCTGTTTTTT.

This clonotype is large. The chain combines TRBV27 with TRBJ2-3, with 13 bases matching TRBD2. After removal of 8 bases from V and 3 bases from J, the junction contained 5 bases not matched to a gene. Germline lookup yields CDR1 MNHEY and CDR2 SMNVEV (reference sequence). The CDR3 loop spans 15 amino acids. This chain's CDR3 is CASSRTSGSTDTQYF. The CDR3 nucleotides read TGTGCCAGCTCCCGGACTAGCGGGAGTACAGATACGCAGTATTTT.

By share of the sample, this clonotype is medium-sized. The chain joins TRBV5-8 to TRBJ2-1; D perhaps matches TRBD1 (6 bases). Between the trimmed V and J ends, which lost 7 bases and 3 bases, there was a span of 11 bases. This CDR3 comprises 13 residues. Per the germline V gene, CDR1 is SGHTS and CDR2 is YDEGEE. The DNA for the CDR3 is TGTGCCAGCTCCTCAGGGGTCTACAATGAGCAGTTCTTC. Its protein is CASSSGVYNEQFF.

This clonotype was seen only a few times. This could be a read error, since a much larger clone is one nucleotide away. The chain uses TRBV7-2 and TRBJ2-3; D possibly corresponds to TRBD1 (5 bases). The CDR3 has 12 amino acids. From germline, CDR1 is SGHTA and CDR2 FQGNSA. The CDR3 region has the DNA TGTGCCAGCAGCTTACTTACAGGTACGCAGTATTTT. Translated: CASSLLTGTQYF.

By share, this clonotype counts as large (0.1 to 1%). The chain couples TRBV23-1 to TRBJ2-2; 8 nucleotides align to TRBD1. Being an ORF, TRBV23-1 has a function that is uncertain. The V and J ends lost 3 bases and 4 bases, in that order; junction bases with no gene match: 4. The CDR3 extends over 15 amino acids. The CDR3 DNA sequence: TGCGCCAGCAGTCATAGAACAGGGGGCACCGGGGAGCTGTTTTTT. It is translated as CASSHRTGGTGELFF.

By its share, this clonotype is large. Here the CDR3 reads CASSQDLNTDTQYF. The CDR3 DNA reads TGCGCCAGCAGCCAAGATCTGAACACAGATACGCAGTATTTT. This rearrangement joins TRBV4-3 to TRBJ2-3; D is uncertain. The CDR3 is 14 residues long. Trimming stripped 0 bases from V and 2 bases from J, with 6 bases between. Germline V lookup: CDR1 LGHNA, CDR2 YSLEER.

Sample share makes this clonotype medium-sized. The chain is built from TRBV7-9 and TRBJ2-7; 7 bases are a match to TRBD1. This CDR3 region has 14 residues. Germline CDR1 SEHNR, CDR2 FQNEAQ (reference sequence). V lost 4 bases and J lost 2; bases outside the gene matches: 5. Here the CDR3 DNA reads TGTGCCAGCAGCTCCACGGGACAGACCTACGAGCAGTACTTC. Translating it yields CASSSTGQTYEQYF. The whole variable domain, remainder taken from reference TRBV7-9 and TRBJ2-7, is DTGVSQNPRHKITKRGQNVTFRCDPISEHNRLYWYRQTLGQGPEFLTYFQNEAQLEKSRLLSDRFSAERPKGSFSTLEIQRTEQGDSAMYLCASSSTGQTYEQYFGPGTRLTVT.